The rows below give T cell receptor beta chains drawn from one sample of a study of T-cell memory formation after mild COVID-19. TCRdb used MiXCR to reprocess the 5' RACE reads, holding one entry per CDR3 protein. The top ten hold approximately 0.74% of the sample, which has tens of thousands of distinct CDR3 sequences, 6% to 8.5% seen once. The material sequenced was PBMCs or a T cell subset sorted from them (not recorded which). The receptor source for this set is an adult who had mild COVID-19 (a few samples of this study predate the infection). Cell type and time point are not known. Each CDR3 is given with its conserved first and last residue. A D gene is named only where the DNA matches it firmly. Clone size appears in some rows only: once, few, many, or a class for an expanded clone.

>TRBJ2-1|TRBD2|TRBV7-2|few
CASSSEAGAYNEQFF
TGTGCCAGCAGCTCCGAGGCGGGAGCCTACAATGAGCAGTTCTTC
>TRBJ2-3|-|TRBV5-5|many
CASSLGVGASRDTQYF
TGTGCCAGCAGCTTGGGGGTGGGGGCGTCGAGAGATACGCAGTATTTT
>TRBJ1-2|-|TRBV2|many
CASSAVGSTRTDYGYTF
TGTGCCAGCAGTGCCGTGGGTTCAACACGGACAGACTATGGCTACACCTTC
>TRBJ1-6|TRBD1|TRBV7-9|many
CASSSTGRNSPLHF
TGTGCCAGCAGCTCGACAGGGCGTAATTCACCCCTCCACTTT
>TRBJ2-1|-|TRBV4-3|many
CASSRDFTGYNEQFF
TGCGCCAGCAGCCGGGATTTTACAGGGTACAATGAGCAGTTCTTC
>TRBJ2-6|-|TRBV12-3/TRBV12-4|few
CASSYSNSRANVLTF
TGTGCCAGCAGCTACTCGAACAGCCGGGCCAACGTCCTGACTTTC
>TRBJ1-5|TRBD1|TRBV20-1|-
CSPGQDSNQPQHF
TGCAGTCCGGGACAGGACAGCAATCAGCCCCAGCATTTT
>TRBJ2-5|-|TRBV6-5|many
CASTSGRETQYF
TGTGCCAGCACGTCGGGGCGGGAGACCCAGTACTTC
>TRBJ2-1|TRBD2|TRBV29-1|many
CSARRAGGSPSSYNEQFF
TGCAGCGCTCGGCGGGCGGGAGGGAGCCCCAGCTCCTACAATGAGCAGTTCTTC
>TRBJ2-1|-|TRBV18|many
CASSPQTAYNEQFF
TGTGCCAGCTCACCGCAGACAGCCTACAATGAGCAGTTCTTC
>TRBJ2-3|TRBD1|TRBV7-2|-
CASSFSQGAQKNTQYF
TGTGCCAGCAGCTTCTCTCAGGGGGCCCAGAAAAATACGCAGTATTTT
>TRBJ2-5|-|TRBV12-3/TRBV12-4|many
CASSSYGRGQETQYF
TGTGCCAGCAGTTCCTATGGCAGGGGCCAAGAGACCCAGTACTTC
>TRBJ2-7|-|TRBV25-1|many
CASSAGLGGGEQYF
TGTGCCAGCAGTGCCGGCTTAGGAGGGGGAGAGCAGTACTTC
>TRBJ2-3|-|TRBV7-9|-
CASSLSSTDTQYF
TGTGCCAGCAGCTTAAGTAGTACAGATACGCAGTATTTT
>TRBJ1-2|-|TRBV5-1|-
CASSLGGGTNYGYTF
TGCGCCAGCAGCTTGGGAGGGGGGACTAACTATGGCTACACCTTC
>TRBJ1-5|-|TRBV6-2/TRBV6-3|-
CASRSTVYSNQPQHF
TGTGCCAGCCGTTCGACGGTCTATAGCAATCAGCCCCAGCATTTT
>TRBJ2-1|-|TRBV16|-
CASSQVRAYNEQFF
TGTGCCAGCAGCCAAGTCAGGGCCTACAATGAGCAGTTCTTC
>TRBJ2-3|-|TRBV4-3|many
CASSQTGIYTDTQYF
TGCGCCAGCAGCCAGACCGGGATCTACACAGATACGCAGTATTTT
>TRBJ1-5|TRBD1|TRBV7-2|many
CASSLVLRGSNQPQHF
TGTGCCAGCAGCTTAGTACTCAGGGGGAGCAATCAGCCCCAGCATTTT
>TRBJ1-1|-|TRBV6-5|medium-sized
CASSYSGATEAFF
TGTGCCAGCAGTTACTCGGGAGCTACTGAAGCTTTCTTT
>TRBJ1-1|-|TRBV29-1|many
CSAKGGTTEAFF
TGCAGCGCGAAGGGGGGGACCACTGAAGCTTTCTTT
>TRBJ2-1|TRBD2|TRBV7-2|many
CASSLVGTSGIEQFF
TGTGCCAGCAGCTTAGTGGGGACTAGCGGGATCGAGCAGTTCTTC
>TRBJ2-7|-|TRBV20-1|many
CSARDQPGPTYEQYF
TGCAGTGCTAGAGATCAACCGGGCCCCACCTACGAGCAGTACTTC
>TRBJ1-2|-|TRBV9|-
CASSVEILRGAGGYTF
TGTGCCAGCAGCGTAGAAATTTTACGGGGGGCAGGAGGCTACACCTTC
>TRBJ2-5|-|TRBV5-5|many
CASSTAPPQETQYF
TGTGCCAGCAGCACAGCCCCACCCCAAGAGACCCAGTACTTC
>TRBJ1-1|-|TRBV7-2|few
CASSLGPRGNTEAFF
TGTGCCAGCAGCTTAGGTCCCAGGGGGAACACTGAAGCTTTCTTT
>TRBJ2-3|-|TRBV12-3/TRBV12-4|-
CASGQSHSTDTQYF
TGTGCCAGCGGACAGAGCCATAGCACAGATACGCAGTATTTT
>TRBJ2-3|-|TRBV12-3/TRBV12-4|-
CASSFYRGQDTDTQYF
TGTGCCAGCAGTTTTTACCGGGGACAAGACACAGATACGCAGTATTTT
>TRBJ1-1|-|TRBV7-9|-
CASSPGERHLNTEAFF
TGTGCCAGCAGCCCTGGGGAGAGACACCTGAACACTGAAGCTTTCTTT
>TRBJ1-1|-|TRBV4-2|few
CASSQDRAVNTEAFF
TGTGCCAGCAGCCAAGATCGGGCAGTCAACACTGAAGCTTTCTTT
>TRBJ2-5|TRBD1|TRBV20-1|few
CSASYAGQGGETQYF
TGCAGTGCTAGCTACGCGGGACAGGGGGGAGAGACCCAGTACTTC
>TRBJ2-5|TRBD2|TRBV5-1|many
CASTSLAGGQETQYF
TGCGCCAGCACCTCACTAGCGGGGGGCCAAGAGACCCAGTACTTC
>TRBJ2-6|-|TRBV7-3|few
CASSLHQALTNVLTF
TGTGCCAGCAGCTTACACCAGGCCTTGACCAACGTCCTGACTTTC
>TRBJ2-3|-|TRBV7-2|few
CASSSITPLFHTQYF
TGTGCCAGCAGCTCAATCACACCTTTATTTCATACGCAGTATTTT
>TRBJ2-3|-|TRBV10-3|many
CAISTGDTQYF
TGTGCCATCAGCACGGGGGATACGCAGTATTTT
>TRBJ2-1|TRBD2|TRBV12-3/TRBV12-4|many
CASSSWEGRYNEQFF
TGTGCCAGCAGTTCCTGGGAGGGTAGGTACAATGAGCAGTTCTTC
>TRBJ2-3|-|TRBV6-5|-
CASSDQVGTQYF
TGTGCCAGCAGCGATCAAGTTGGTACGCAGTATTTT
>TRBJ2-3|TRBD2|TRBV6-2/TRBV6-3|many
CASVNGGAADTQYF
TGTGCCAGCGTCAACGGGGGGGCAGCAGATACGCAGTATTTT
>TRBJ2-2|-|TRBV29-1|many
CSVEGQNTGELFF
TGCAGCGTTGAGGGTCAGAACACCGGGGAGCTGTTTTTT
>TRBJ1-1|-|TRBV2|-
CANAGATNTEAFF
TGTGCCAACGCAGGGGCAACGAACACTGAAGCTTTCTTT